A single sample is the source of the 16 T cell receptor beta chains below, sequenced in a study of T cell responses to AZD1222 COVID-19 vaccine. Sequencing used immunoSEQ multiplex PCR; TCRdb keeps in-frame clones, though not all of them. The table has 70,000 to 85,000 clones, 86% seen once; the top ten hold 2.5%. The sample here was peripheral blood, taken on day 0 of AZD1222 vaccination. Receptors were obtained from an adult in good health.

The gene calls are TRBV2 and TRBJ1-2, with a possible D match to TRBD1 (5 bases). In germline, CDR1 is SNHLY, CDR2 FYNNEI. The germline V and J ends were trimmed by 2 bases and 6 bases, with 13 bases remaining between them. The length of the CDR3 is 14 residues. The CDR3 loop reads CASSEFEGVNGYTF. As DNA, the CDR3 is TGTGCCAGCAGTGAATTCGAAGGGGTGAATGGCTACACCTTC.

The chain is built from TRBV28 and TRBJ2-2; D might be TRBD1 (6 bases). V lost 7 bases, J lost 3 bases, and 12 bases lay in between. The V gene's germline CDR1 is MDHEN and CDR2 SYDVKM. The CDR3 has 14 residues. The CDR3 loop is CASTKGVHTGELFF. The CDR3 DNA reads as TGTGCCAGCACTAAGGGGGTACACACCGGGGAGCTGTTTTTT.

The genes are TRBV28 and TRBJ1-4, with no clear D. Between the trimmed V and J ends, which lost 6 bases and 5 bases, there was a span of 13 bases. The CDR3 extends over 14 amino acids. Germline V gene lookup returns CDR1 MDHEN and CDR2 SYDVKM. The CDR3 DNA is TGTGCCAGCAGCCCTGAGACGGGAAATGAAAAACTGTTTTTT. It is translated as CASSPETGNEKLFF.

The chain recombines TRBV18 with TRBJ2-7, with 9 bases aligning to TRBD1. V was pared by 3 bases and J by 5 bases, with 5 bases of the junction left unmatched. Germline CDR1 is KGHSH and CDR2 is LQKENI. This CDR3 region has 14 residues. The chain's CDR3 is CASSPSGTGNEQYF. CDR3 coding DNA: TGTGCCAGCTCACCTTCCGGGACAGGGAACGAGCAGTACTTC.

The V gene is TRBV7-3, the J gene TRBJ1-5; TRBD1 aligns across 7 bases. The CDR3 loop spans 13 amino acids. The V segment lost 5 bases and the J segment 5 bases; nucleotides outside the gene matches: 3. CDR1 and CDR2 from the germline V gene are SGHTA and FQGTGA. Here the CDR3 reads CASSADRHQPQHF. CDR3 nucleotides: TGTGCCAGCAGCGCGGACAGGCATCAGCCCCAGCATTTT.

This clone came up a few times. The CDR3 reads CASSHRTVDTQYF. The DNA of the CDR3 is TGTGCCAGCAGTCACCGGACAGTGGATACGCAGTATTTT. This chain uses TRBV11-1 with TRBJ2-3; a weak D match, TRBD1 (6 bases). Germline V gene sequence: CDR1 SGHAT, CDR2 FQDESV (reference sequence). V lost 6 bases and J 6 bases, leaving 13 bases between the germline ends. CDR3 length: 13 residues.

The sample holds a few counts of this clone. This chain joins TRBV7-9 and TRBJ1-6; TRBD1 aligns across 9 bases. This CDR3 contains 17 residues. Trimming removed 0 bases from V and 3 bases from J; junction bases left unmatched: 3. CDR1 and CDR2 (germline): SEHNR, FQNEAQ (reference sequence). CDR3 region: CASSLAPGQGYNSPLHF. As DNA, the CDR3 is TGTGCCAGCAGCTTAGCTCCGGGACAGGGCTATAATTCACCCCTCCACTTT.

CDR3 sequence reads: CASSFLLAGVFVGELFF. The CDR3 DNA reads TGTGCCAGCAGCTTTCTACTAGCGGGAGTATTCGTCGGGGAGCTGTTTTTT. The chain is built from TRBV7-8 and TRBJ2-2; 11 nucleotides align to TRBD2. Germline CDR1 and CDR2: SGHVS and FQNEAQ. The CDR3 has 17 amino acids. J was trimmed by 7 bases and V by 3 bases; bases with no gene match: 10.

V gene TRBV7-9 combines with J gene TRBJ2-2; D unclear. The CDR3 consists of 16 residues. Trimming shortened V by 5 bases and J by 0 bases, and 13 bases separated the two germline ends. Germline assignment: CDR1 SEHNR and CDR2 FQNEAQ (reference sequence). CDR3 nucleotide sequence: TGTGCCAGCAGCCCTGCGGCGGACGCGAACACCGGGGAGCTGTTTTTT. This encodes CASSPAADANTGELFF.

The V and J genes are TRBV11-2 and TRBJ2-7; a weak D match, TRBD2 (6 bases). The V gene's germline CDR1 is SGHAT and CDR2 FQNNGV. This CDR3 contains 18 residues. The V and J ends lost 10 bases and 5 bases respectively, with 33 bases between them. CDR3 in amino acids: CATRTWGSSAPTIHEQYF. The CDR3 DNA sequence: TGTGCCACCAGAACATGGGGGTCTAGCGCACCCACTATTCACGAGCAGTACTTC.

The chain is built from TRBV4-3 and TRBJ2-1; D not certain. The germline V gene encodes CDR1 LGHNA and CDR2 YSLEER. V was cut by 0 bases and J by 3 bases, with 9 bases left in between. The CDR3 runs to 15 residues. Written as DNA, the CDR3 is TGCGCCAGCAGCCAAGAAGCAGGATACTACAATGAGCAGTTCTTC. It is translated as CASSQEAGYYNEQFF.

The chain recombines TRBV5-1 with TRBJ1-3, with TRBD1 identical over 8 bases. The CDR3 has 16 residues. V gave up 0 bases and J gave up 1 base; unmatched junction bases: 3. The V gene's germline CDR1 is SGHRS and CDR2 YFSETQ. Written as DNA, the CDR3 is TGCGCCAGCAGCTTGGAGGGACAGGTTTCTGGAAACACCATATATTTT. Translation: CASSLEGQVSGNTIYF.

The CDR3 DNA reads TGCGCCAGCAGCTTGGGACTAGCGGGAGCCACAGATACGCAGTATTTT. Amino acids: CASSLGLAGATDTQYF. The chain is built from TRBV5-1 and TRBJ2-3; 12 bases map to TRBD2. Germline CDR1 SGHRS, CDR2 YFSETQ. The CDR3 contains 16 residues. Losses at the gene ends were 0 bases for V and 2 bases for J; bases not matched to a gene: 1.

The chain combines TRBV24-1 with TRBJ2-1; 8 bases match TRBD2. CDR3 length: 19 amino acids. Trimming at V came to 3 bases and at J to 0 bases, leaving 12 bases not matched to a gene. Germline V gene lookup returns CDR1 KGHDR and CDR2 SFDVKD. The CDR3 region is CATSDPLSGTVSSYNEQFF. The CDR3 DNA follows: TGTGCCACCAGTGATCCGCTTAGCGGGACCGTAAGCTCCTACAATGAGCAGTTCTTC.

V gene TRBV20-1 combines with J gene TRBJ1-4; D gene ambiguous. V was cut by 5 bases and J by 4 bases, with 5 bases left in between. This CDR3 is built from 11 residues. From germline, CDR1 is DFQATT and CDR2 SNEGSKA (reference sequence). CDR3 sequence: CSAPNNEKLFF. The CDR3 nucleotides are TGCAGTGCTCCTAATAATGAAAAACTGTTTTTT.

This chain connects TRBV11-3 to TRBJ2-3; D assignment may be TRBD1 or TRBD2 (6 bases each). V lost 1 base, J lost 2 bases, and 10 bases lay in between. This CDR3 spans 15 amino acids. Germline V gene lookup returns CDR1 SGHNT and CDR2 YENEEA. CDR3 in DNA: TGTGCCAGCAGCTTAGGTGGGGGGCCCACAGATACGCAGTATTTT. Amino acid sequence: CASSLGGGPTDTQYF. Drawing the rest from reference TRBV11-3 and TRBJ2-3, the complete variable domain is EAGVVQSPRYKIIEKKQPVAFWCNPISGHNTLYWYLQNLGQGPELLIRYENEEAVDDSQLPKDRFSAERLKGVDSTLKIQPAELGDSAVYLCASSLGGGPTDTQYFGPGTRLTVL.